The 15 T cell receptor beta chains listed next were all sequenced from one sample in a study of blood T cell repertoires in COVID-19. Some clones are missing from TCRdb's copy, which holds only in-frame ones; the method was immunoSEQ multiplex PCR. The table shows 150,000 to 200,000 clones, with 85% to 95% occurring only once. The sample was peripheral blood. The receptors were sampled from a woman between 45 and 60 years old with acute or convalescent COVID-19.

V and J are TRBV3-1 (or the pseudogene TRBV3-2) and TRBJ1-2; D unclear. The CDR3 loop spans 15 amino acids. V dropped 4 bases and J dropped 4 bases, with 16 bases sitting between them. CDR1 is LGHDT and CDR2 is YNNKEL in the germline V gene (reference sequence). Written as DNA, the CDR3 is TGTGCCAGCAGCCGACGGACTTTTACGGGCTATGGCTACACCTTC. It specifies CASSRRTFTGYGYTF.

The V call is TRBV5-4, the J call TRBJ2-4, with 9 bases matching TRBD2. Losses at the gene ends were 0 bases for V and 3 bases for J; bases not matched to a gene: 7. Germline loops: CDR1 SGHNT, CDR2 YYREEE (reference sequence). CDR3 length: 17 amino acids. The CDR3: CASSLGGAGGHKNIQYF. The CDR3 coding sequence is TGTGCCAGCAGCTTGGGTGGAGCGGGAGGACACAAAAACATTCAGTACTTC.

The DNA for the CDR3 is TGTGCCAGCAGCGTGACAGGGGGCGCGGACTATGGCTACACCTTC. Encoded protein: CASSVTGGADYGYTF. The chain uses TRBV5-5 and TRBJ1-2; 10 nucleotides align to TRBD1. CDR3 length: 15 residues. Looked up from germline, CDR1 is SGHKS and CDR2 is YYEKEE (reference sequence). Trimming at V came to 4 bases and at J to 3 bases, leaving 6 bases not matched to a gene.

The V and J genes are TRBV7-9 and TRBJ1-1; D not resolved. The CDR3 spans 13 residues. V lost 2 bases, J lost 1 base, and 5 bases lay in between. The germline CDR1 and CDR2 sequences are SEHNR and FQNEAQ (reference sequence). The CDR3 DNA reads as TGTGCCAGCAGCTTACCCGGGAACACTGAAGCTTTCTTT. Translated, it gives CASSLPGNTEAFF. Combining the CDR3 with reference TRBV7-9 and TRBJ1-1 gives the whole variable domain DTGVSQNPRHKITKRGQNVTFRCDPISEHNRLYWYRQTLGQGPEFLTYFQNEAQLEKSRLLSDRFSAERPKGSFSTLEIQRTEQGDSAMYLCASSLPGNTEAFFGQGTRLTVV.

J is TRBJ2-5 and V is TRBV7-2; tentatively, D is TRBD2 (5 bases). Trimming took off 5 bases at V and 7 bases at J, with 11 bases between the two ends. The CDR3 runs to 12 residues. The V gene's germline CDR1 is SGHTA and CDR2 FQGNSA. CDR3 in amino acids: CASSPGVWTQYF. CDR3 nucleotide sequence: TGTGCCAGCAGCCCCGGGGTGTGGACCCAGTACTTC.

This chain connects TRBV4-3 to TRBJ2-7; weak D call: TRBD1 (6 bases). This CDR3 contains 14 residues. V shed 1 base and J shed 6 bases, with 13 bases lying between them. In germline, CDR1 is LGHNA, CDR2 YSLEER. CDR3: CASSQGTAQTEQYF. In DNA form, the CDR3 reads TGCGCCAGCAGCCAAGGGACAGCCCAGACCGAGCAGTACTTC.

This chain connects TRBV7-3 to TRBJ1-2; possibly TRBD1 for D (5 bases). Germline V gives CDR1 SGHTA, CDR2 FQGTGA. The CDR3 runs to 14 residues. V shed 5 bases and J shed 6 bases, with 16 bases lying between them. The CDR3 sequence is CASSKTGGDDGYTF. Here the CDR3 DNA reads TGTGCCAGCAGCAAAACGGGAGGGGATGATGGCTACACCTTC.

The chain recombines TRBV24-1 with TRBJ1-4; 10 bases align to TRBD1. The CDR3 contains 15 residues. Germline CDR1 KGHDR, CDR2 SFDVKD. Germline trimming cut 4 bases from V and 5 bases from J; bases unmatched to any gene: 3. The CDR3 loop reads CATSDPGQGNEKLFF. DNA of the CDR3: TGTGCCACCAGTGACCCGGGACAGGGGAATGAAAAACTGTTTTTT.

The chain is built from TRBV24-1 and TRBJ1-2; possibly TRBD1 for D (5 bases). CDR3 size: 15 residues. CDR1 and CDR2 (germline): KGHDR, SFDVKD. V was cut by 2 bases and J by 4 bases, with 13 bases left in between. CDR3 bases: TGTGCCACCAGTGATTCGGGGGGTCTTGGCTATGGCTACACCTTC. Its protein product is CATSDSGGLGYGYTF.

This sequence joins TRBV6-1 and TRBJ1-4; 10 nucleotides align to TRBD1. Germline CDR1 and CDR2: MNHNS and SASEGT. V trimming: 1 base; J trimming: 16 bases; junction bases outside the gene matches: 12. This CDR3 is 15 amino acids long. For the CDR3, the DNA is TGTGCCAGCAGTGAAGGTCCCGGGACAGGGGTACCGACGTTTTTT. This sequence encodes CASSEGPGTGVPTFF.

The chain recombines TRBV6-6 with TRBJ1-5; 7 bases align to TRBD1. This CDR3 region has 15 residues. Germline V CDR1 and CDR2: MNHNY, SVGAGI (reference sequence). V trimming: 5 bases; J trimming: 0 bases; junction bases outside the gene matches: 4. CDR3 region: CASSGGQHSNQPQHF. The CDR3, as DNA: TGTGCCAGCAGTGGGGGACAGCATAGCAATCAGCCCCAGCATTTT.

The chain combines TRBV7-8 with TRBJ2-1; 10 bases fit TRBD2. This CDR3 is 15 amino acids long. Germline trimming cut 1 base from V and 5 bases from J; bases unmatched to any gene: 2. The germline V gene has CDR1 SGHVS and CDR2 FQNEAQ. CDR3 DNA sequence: TGTGCCAGCAGCTTAGGGACTAGCGGAAACAATGAGCAGTTCTTC. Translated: CASSLGTSGNNEQFF.

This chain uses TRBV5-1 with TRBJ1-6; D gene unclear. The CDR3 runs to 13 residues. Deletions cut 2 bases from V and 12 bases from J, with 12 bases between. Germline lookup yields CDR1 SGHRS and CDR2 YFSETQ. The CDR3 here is CASSLTIGEPLHF. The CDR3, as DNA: TGCGCCAGCAGCTTAACTATAGGAGAACCCCTCCACTTT.

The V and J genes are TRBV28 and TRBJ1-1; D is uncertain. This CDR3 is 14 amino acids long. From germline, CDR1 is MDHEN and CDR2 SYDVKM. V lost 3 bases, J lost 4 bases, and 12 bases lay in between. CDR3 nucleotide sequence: TGTGCCAGCAGTTTTAAGTACAGACCCACTGAAGCTTTCTTT. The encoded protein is CASSFKYRPTEAFF.

CDR3 sequence: CASTAASTDTQYF. CDR3 DNA sequence: TGCGCCAGTACAGCGGCTAGCACAGATACGCAGTATTTT. The chain joins TRBV10-1 to TRBJ2-3; TRBD2 might be the D (5 bases). Germline V gene data show CDR1 as WNHNN and CDR2 as SYGVQD (reference sequence). CDR3 length: 13 amino acids. Trimming took off 9 bases at V and 0 bases at J, with 10 bases between the two ends.